This T cell receptor beta chain stems from a study of T-cell reconstitution after alpha-beta-depleted transplantation in children. Study results and limitations: Recipient T cells and thymic progenitors that survived were the source of the high TCRbeta diversity seen at day 60 in some patients. Where alpha-beta T cells came from about two months after transplant was reportedly several hundred expanded graft clones.

TCRbeta library preparation incorporated unique molecular identifiers. TCRdb reprocessed the PCR reads with MiXCR, giving one entry per CDR3 protein. Among over 80,000 distinct CDR3 sequences, less than 25% were seen once, and the ten largest hold about a fifth. Comments on this clonotype: What it binds is not known.

This specimen was PBMCs, taken before TCRalphabeta/CD19-depleted stem cell transplant. The sequence derives from a boy under 10 years old with acute lymphoblastic leukemia, due to receive a stem cell transplant.

In nucleotides, the CDR3 is TGCGCCAGCAGTGAGGGTGGGGTTCGAGGCGGGGAGCTGTTTTTT. It translates to CASSEGGVRGGELFF. This chain joins TRBV10-2 and TRBJ2-2, with unresolved D. Germline lookup yields CDR1 WSHSY and CDR2 SAAADI. CDR3 length equals 15 residues. The V and J ends lost 2 bases and 7 bases respectively, with 14 bases between them.